This T cell receptor beta chain came from a study of identical twins. Study findings and constraints: Sequences that were beta out-of-frame showed weaker excess twin sharing.

This CDR3 comprises 15 residues. The V and J ends lost 5 bases and 4 bases, in that order; junction bases with no gene match: 9. Germline CDR1 and CDR2: SEHNR and FQNEAQ (reference sequence). cDNA molecules carried unique molecular identifiers, and template switching added a universal primer site. Each CDR3 protein is one row after TCRdb ran MiXCR on the 5' RACE reads. The top ten hold around 0.98% of the sample, which has fewer than 500,000 distinct CDR3 sequences, approximately 15% seen once. Turning to this clonotype: Its antigen is as yet unknown.

The same specimen was also included in a second study, on yellow fever vaccine responses in identical twins.

This receptor was identified in a woman aged 18-30 years in good health. The chain combines TRBV7-9 with TRBJ2-7; 9 nucleotides agree with TRBD1. The specimen sequenced was CD4+ T cells sorted from blood. CDR3 sequence: CASSGRQGGIYEQYF. CDR3 nucleotide sequence: TGTGCCAGCAGCGGACGACAGGGGGGTATTTACGAGCAGTACTTC.